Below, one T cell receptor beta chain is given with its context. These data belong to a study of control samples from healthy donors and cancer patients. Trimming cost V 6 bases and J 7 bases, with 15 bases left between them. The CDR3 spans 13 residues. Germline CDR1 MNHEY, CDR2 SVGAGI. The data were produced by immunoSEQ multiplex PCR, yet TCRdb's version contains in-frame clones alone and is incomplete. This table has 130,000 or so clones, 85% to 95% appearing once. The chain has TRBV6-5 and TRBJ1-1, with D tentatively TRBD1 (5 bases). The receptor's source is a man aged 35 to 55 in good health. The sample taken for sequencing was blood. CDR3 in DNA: TGTGCCAGCAGAGAGGGGAAGAAGAATGAAGCTTTCTTT. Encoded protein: CASREGKKNEAFF.